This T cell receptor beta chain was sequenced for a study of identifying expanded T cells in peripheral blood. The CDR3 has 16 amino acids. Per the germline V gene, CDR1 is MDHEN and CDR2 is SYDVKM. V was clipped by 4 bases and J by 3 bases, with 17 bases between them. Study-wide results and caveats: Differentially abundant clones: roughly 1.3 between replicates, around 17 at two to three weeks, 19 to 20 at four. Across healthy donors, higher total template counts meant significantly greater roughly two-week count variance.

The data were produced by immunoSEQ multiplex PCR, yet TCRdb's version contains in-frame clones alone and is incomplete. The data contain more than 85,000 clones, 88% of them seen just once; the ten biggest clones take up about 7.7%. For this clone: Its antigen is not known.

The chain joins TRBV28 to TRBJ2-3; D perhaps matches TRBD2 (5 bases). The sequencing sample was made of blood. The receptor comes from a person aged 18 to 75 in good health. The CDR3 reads CASSWGILRGTDTQYF. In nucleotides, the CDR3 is TGTGCCAGCAGTTGGGGAATACTACGGGGAACAGATACGCAGTATTTT.